One sample yielded the 24 T cell receptor beta chains listed below, sequenced in a study of shared clonotypes between healthy human individuals. Terminally differentiated effector memory CD45RA+ cells were excluded from the naive CD8 cells, which were CD45RO-negative and positively selected for CCR7. The table came from immunoSEQ multiplex PCR; TCRdb's copy has only in-frame clones and leaves some out. The sample consists of roughly 2.1 million clones, roughly 91% of them appearing once. Sequencing input: naive CD8+ T cells from PBMCs. Every receptor here comes from a young man in good health. Some clones in this sample may be carry-over from other donors' samples.

V is TRBV7-9 and J is TRBJ2-3; 12 nucleotides agree with TRBD2. After removal of 1 base from V and 5 bases from J, the junction contained 7 bases not matched to a gene. The CDR3 consists of 17 residues. The V gene's germline CDR1 is SEHNR and CDR2 FQNEAQ (reference sequence). The CDR3 sequence is CASSLDGTSGQIDTQYF. In DNA, the CDR3 is TGTGCCAGCAGCTTAGATGGGACTAGCGGGCAGATAGATACGCAGTATTTT.

The J gene is TRBJ2-5, the V gene TRBV27, with 8 positions matching TRBD1. This CDR3 spans 15 amino acids. With 5 bases clipped from V and 1 base from J, the junction kept 6 bases outside the gene matches. The V gene's germline CDR1 is MNHEY and CDR2 SMNVEV (reference sequence). The CDR3 here is CASSSRTGSQETQYF. The DNA of the CDR3 is TGTGCCAGCAGTAGTCGGACAGGGAGCCAAGAGACCCAGTACTTC.

This rearrangement joins TRBV6-6 to TRBJ2-4; the D is unclear. Germline V gene sequence: CDR1 MNHNY, CDR2 SVGAGI (reference sequence). V was cut by 0 bases and J by 0 bases, with 9 bases left in between. The CDR3 sequence is 16 residues long. CDR3 bases: TGTGCCAGCAGTTACTCTCTGGCCCTAGCCAAAAACATTCAGTACTTC. It encodes CASSYSLALAKNIQYF.

The rearrangement joins TRBV5-6 to TRBJ2-5; TRBD1 matches 7 bases. In germline, CDR1 is SGHDT, CDR2 YYEEEE. The CDR3 runs 16 residues. V was clipped by 4 bases and J by 2 bases; unmatched bases: 11. The CDR3, as DNA: TGTGCCAGCAGCCCCCCCCACGACAGGGAACAAGAGACCCAGTACTTC. As protein: CASSPPHDREQETQYF.

V gene TRBV7-4 combines with J gene TRBJ1-5; the D gene is possibly TRBD1 (5 bases). Trimming removed 10 bases at V and 9 bases at J, with 22 bases between. CDR1 is SGHVT and CDR2 is SQSDAQ in the germline V gene. This CDR3 spans 14 amino acids. CDR3 in DNA: TGTGCCACAACCCTTAAGGGGCAATTGGGGCCCCAGCATTTT. It specifies CATTLKGQLGPQHF.

J is TRBJ2-1 and V is TRBV29-1, with 7 positions matching TRBD1. Trimming removed 0 bases from V and 5 bases from J; junction bases left unmatched: 10. The CDR3 has 16 residues. Per germline, CDR1 SQVTM and CDR2 ANQGSEA. Here the CDR3 DNA reads TGCAGCGTTGAAGAGAACGTCCGGGACAGTAACAATGAGCAGTTCTTC. It encodes CSVEENVRDSNNEQFF.

The V and J genes are TRBV11-2 and TRBJ1-1; D not certain. The CDR3 covers 11 residues. The V gene's germline CDR1 is SGHAT and CDR2 FQNNGV. V was pared by 0 bases and J by 7 bases, with 3 bases between. CDR3 DNA: TGTGCCAGCAGCTTAGACTATGAAGCTTTCTTT. This gives the protein CASSLDYEAFF. Filled out from reference TRBV11-2 and TRBJ1-1, the complete variable domain reads EAGVAQSPRYKIIEKRQSVAFWCNPISGHATLYWYQQILGQGPKLLIQFQNNGVVDDSQLPKDRFSAERLKGVDSTLKIQPAKLEDSAVYLCASSLDYEAFFGQGTRLTVV.

The V and J genes are TRBV28 and TRBJ1-5; weak D call: TRBD1 (5 bases). The germline V and J ends were trimmed by 7 bases and 0 bases, with 16 bases remaining between them. The germline V gene has CDR1 MDHEN and CDR2 SYDVKM. CDR3 size: 16 residues. The CDR3 DNA follows: TGTGCCAGCAATGGGGGTAGGTTGGATAGCAATCAGCCCCAGCATTTT. This gives the protein CASNGGRLDSNQPQHF.

The chain recombines TRBV27 with TRBJ2-2; D remains unclear. V was pared by 4 bases and J by 2 bases, with 5 bases between. Germline values: CDR1 MNHEY, CDR2 SMNVEV (reference sequence). The CDR3 consists of 13 residues. DNA for the CDR3: TGTGCCAGCAGTTACTACAACACCGGGGAGCTGTTTTTT. It translates to CASSYYNTGELFF.

The DNA of the CDR3 is TGTGCCACCAGCAGAGAGGGCAGGGGGCCCTACGAGCAGTACTTC. Its translation: CATSREGRGPYEQYF. The chain employs TRBV15 and TRBJ2-7; 8 bases are shared with TRBD1. Trimming took 0 bases from V and 2 from J; bases not matched to a gene: 3. CDR3 length: 15 amino acids. Germline-derived CDR1 and CDR2 are LNHNV and YYDKDF (reference sequence).

The rearrangement uses TRBV10-3 and TRBJ2-1; D might be TRBD1 (5 bases). CDR3 length: 17 amino acids. V lost 6 bases, J lost 1 base, and 19 bases lay in between. Germline V gene data show CDR1 as ENHRY and CDR2 as SYGVKD. CDR3 DNA sequence: TGTGCCATCAGGCGGACACAAACGTCAGGTTCCTACAATGAGCAGTTCTTC. Translating gives CAIRRTQTSGSYNEQFF.

CDR3 DNA sequence: TGCGCCAGCAGCCATGGGACTAGGGCGGGCAATGAGCAGTTCTTC. It yields the protein CASSHGTRAGNEQFF. The genes are TRBV4-3 and TRBJ2-1; 8 nucleotides line up with TRBD2. The CDR3 has 15 residues. The germline gives CDR1 LGHNA, CDR2 YSLEER. The V gene end was trimmed by 3 bases and the J gene end by 6 bases; junction bases not matched to a gene: 7.

The gene calls are TRBV4-2 and TRBJ1-2, with D unresolved. The CDR3 is 17 amino acids. From germline, CDR1 is LGHNA and CDR2 YNFKEQ. The V end lost 0 bases, the J end lost 2 bases, and 16 bases lay between the germline ends. The CDR3 bases are TGTGCCAGCAGCCAAGAGCGATCTGGGCCTTTAAACTATGGCTACACCTTC. This encodes CASSQERSGPLNYGYTF.

This chain uses TRBV29-1 with TRBJ2-7; D remains ambiguous. CDR1 and CDR2 (germline): SQVTM, ANQGSEA. Trimming cost V 3 bases and J 2 bases, with 14 bases left between them. There are 14 residues in the CDR3. CDR3 sequence reads: CSVESQEGAYEQYF. In nucleotides, the CDR3 is TGCAGCGTTGAGAGTCAGGAAGGAGCCTACGAGCAGTACTTC.

The chain combines TRBV7-2 with TRBJ2-5; 10 nucleotides agree with TRBD1. Germline V gives CDR1 SGHTA, CDR2 FQGNSA. The V segment lost 5 bases and the J segment 2 bases; nucleotides outside the gene matches: 5. The CDR3 is 15 amino acids. CDR3 coding DNA: TGTGCCAGCAGCAAAGGGGACAGGGGACAAGAGACCCAGTACTTC. It yields the protein CASSKGDRGQETQYF.

The chain recombines TRBV7-8 with TRBJ1-5; D gene ambiguous. V lost 6 bases and J 1 base, leaving 13 bases between the germline ends. The CDR3 extends over 15 amino acids. Germline V gene data show CDR1 as SGHVS and CDR2 as FQNEAQ. CDR3: CASRVFEGSNQPQHF. The CDR3 bases are TGTGCCAGCAGAGTTTTCGAGGGAAGCAATCAGCCCCAGCATTTT.

As regards this clone: Other DNA sequences from this sample encode an identical CDR3 as well. The CDR3 DNA reads TGTGCCTGGAGTGTACGTAGCTCCTACGAGCAGTACTTC. It specifies CAWSVRSSYEQYF. The V gene is TRBV30, the J gene TRBJ2-7; D unclear. Trimming took off 0 bases at V and 0 bases at J, with 6 bases between the two ends. CDR1 and CDR2 from the germline V gene are GTSNPN and SVGIG (reference sequence). There are 13 residues in the CDR3.

The rearrangement uses TRBV5-6 and TRBJ2-7, with TRBD2 matching over 11 bases. Germline V gene data show CDR1 as SGHDT and CDR2 as YYEEEE. The CDR3 spans 16 residues. V lost 3 bases and J lost 1; bases outside the gene matches: 6. CDR3 in amino acids: CASSYQGLAVSYEQYF. CDR3 nucleotide sequence: TGTGCCAGCAGCTATCAGGGACTAGCGGTTTCCTACGAGCAGTACTTC.

V is TRBV11-1 and J is TRBJ2-3, with TRBD1 matching over 9 bases. J was trimmed by 5 bases and V by 1 base; bases with no gene match: 7. This CDR3 has 16 amino acids. Germline assignment: CDR1 SGHAT and CDR2 FQDESV (reference sequence). CDR3 in DNA: TGTGCCAGCAGCTTAGAGGGACAGGGCATCAGAGATACGCAGTATTTT. This gives the protein CASSLEGQGIRDTQYF.

The rearrangement uses TRBV10-3 and TRBJ2-1, with D uncertain. Germline-derived CDR1 and CDR2 are ENHRY and SYGVKD. The CDR3 spans 13 residues. Trimming cost V 2 bases and J 7 bases, with 9 bases left between them. CDR3 nucleotide sequence: TGTGCCATCAGTGAGAACGACGCTAATGAGCAGTTCTTC. It codes for CAISENDANEQFF.

Remarks on this clone: The sample holds other DNA sequences that translate to the same CDR3. The chain is built from TRBV9 and TRBJ2-1; D might be TRBD2 (6 bases). Germline CDR1 is SGDLS and CDR2 is YYNGEE. The CDR3 spans 14 residues. With 4 bases removed from V and 1 base from J, the gap between germline ends came to 9 bases. DNA for the CDR3: TGTGCCAGCAGCCCCGGGAGTTCCTACAATGAGCAGTTCTTC. As protein: CASSPGSSYNEQFF.

The chain combines TRBV27 with TRBJ1-2; 9 nucleotides align to TRBD1. Per the germline V gene, CDR1 is MNHEY and CDR2 is SMNVEV (reference sequence). The length of the CDR3 is 14 residues. Trimming took 8 bases from V and 6 from J; bases not matched to a gene: 10. The CDR3 is CASGVWDRVNGYTF. DNA of the CDR3: TGTGCCAGCGGGGTATGGGACAGGGTGAATGGCTACACCTTC.

The chain carries TRBV9 and TRBJ1-4; D gene unclear. Germline values: CDR1 SGDLS, CDR2 YYNGEE. The CDR3 has 15 residues. Trimming shortened V by 4 bases and J by 2 bases, and 12 bases separated the two germline ends. CDR3 in DNA: TGTGCCAGCAGCCCAACGGGCGGCACTAATGAAAAACTGTTTTTT. This codes for CASSPTGGTNEKLFF.

The chain combines TRBV28 with TRBJ2-1; D is ambiguous. Germline loops: CDR1 MDHEN, CDR2 SYDVKM. CDR3 size: 14 residues. Trimming pared 2 bases from V and 9 bases from J, leaving 14 bases between. The CDR3 is CASSLIVGKVEQFF. The CDR3 DNA sequence: TGTGCCAGCAGTTTAATTGTAGGGAAGGTTGAGCAGTTCTTC.